Shown below are 22 T cell receptor beta chains from a single sample sequenced in a study of glioma-infiltrating T cells. Amplification of TCR alpha and beta CDR3 regions from RNA used iRepertoire nested multiplex PCR. One entry per CDR3 protein, called by TCRdb with MiXCR from the multiplex PCR reads. The sample lists under 200,000 distinct CDR3 sequences, approximately 40% occurring once. The source material was glioma tissue, nonneoplastic brain tissue, or PBMCs (not recorded which). Every receptor here comes from a human donor with low-grade glioma or glioblastoma, undergoing nonglioma brain surgery, or in good health (not recorded which).

This clonotype was observed many times. J is TRBJ2-7 and V is TRBV3-1, with D maybe TRBD2 (5 bases). V lost 6 bases and J 6 bases, leaving 21 bases between the germline ends. There are 15 residues in the CDR3. Germline V gene lookup returns CDR1 LGHDT and CDR2 YNNKEL (reference sequence). This CDR3 is CASSPGVPARSEQYF. CDR3 coding DNA: TGTGCCAGCAGTCCCGGGGTCCCCGCTCGGTCCGAGCAGTACTTC.

The chain combines TRBV6-5 with TRBJ2-1; D is undetermined. V dropped 5 bases and J dropped 7 bases, with 6 bases sitting between them. CDR3 length equals 11 residues. CDR1 MNHEY and CDR2 SVGAGI come from the germline V gene. CDR3 loop: CASSAVNEQFF. Here the CDR3 DNA reads TGTGCCAGCAGTGCAGTGAATGAGCAGTTCTTC.

This clonotype was recorded at least ten times. The chain combines TRBV20-1 with TRBJ2-1; D is ambiguous. This CDR3 region has 11 residues. Per germline, CDR1 DFQATT and CDR2 SNEGSKA (reference sequence). Trimming stripped 7 bases from V and 2 bases from J, with 6 bases between. Here the CDR3 DNA reads TGCAGTGTCAATCCCTACAATGAGCAGTTCTTC. Protein product: CSVNPYNEQFF.

With regard to this clonotype: A much bigger clone sits one base away, suggesting this may be a read error. This chain links TRBV10-2 with TRBJ1-1; a weak D match, TRBD1 (6 bases). Germline-derived CDR1 and CDR2 are WSHSY and SAAADI. The CDR3 consists of 11 residues. In DNA form, the CDR3 reads TGTGCCACAGGGATGAACACTGAAGCTTTCTTT. Amino acid sequence: CATGMNTEAFF.

This clonotype appeared a few times. A read error is possible here, since a much larger clone lies one base away. The rearrangement links TRBV20-1 to TRBJ2-3; TRBD2 matches at 8 bases. This CDR3 spans 16 amino acids. The V and J ends lost 6 bases and 2 bases, in that order; junction bases with no gene match: 13. Germline values: CDR1 DFQATT, CDR2 SNEGSKA (reference sequence). The chain's CDR3 is CSATLPIAGITDTQYF. The DNA of the CDR3 is TGCAGTGCGACGCTTCCCATAGCGGGGATCACAGATACGCAGTATTTT.

In this sample, this clonotype turned up many times. The chain is built from TRBV28 and TRBJ1-1; weak D call: TRBD1 (5 bases). V shed 5 bases and J shed 0 bases, with 13 bases lying between them. The CDR3 runs to 15 residues. Germline V gives CDR1 MDHEN, CDR2 SYDVKM. This CDR3 is CASSRQGVMNTEAFF. The CDR3 DNA follows: TGTGCCAGCAGTCGCCAAGGGGTTATGAACACTGAAGCTTTCTTT.

A remark on this clonotype: This may be a read error, as it is one base from a much larger clone. The V and J genes are TRBV7-2 and TRBJ2-7; D ambiguous. CDR3 size: 12 residues. Germline loops: CDR1 SGHTA, CDR2 FQGNSA. The CDR3 DNA follows: TGTTCCAGCAGCCCCCCTGGTGCCGAGCAGTACTTC. Translation gives CSSSPPGAEQYF. Drawing the rest from reference TRBV7-2 and TRBJ2-7, the complete variable domain is GAGVSQSPSNKVTEKGKDVELRCDPISGHTALYWYRQSLGQGLEFLIYFQGNSAPDKSGLPSDRFSAERTGGSVSTLTIQRTQQEDSAVYLCSSSPPGAEQYFGPGTRLTVT.

There are a few counts of this clonotype. A read error may be the cause here, since a much bigger clone is one base away. The gene calls are TRBV28 and TRBJ2-1, with D tentatively TRBD2 (5 bases). CDR1 MDHEN and CDR2 SYDVKM come from the germline V gene. The CDR3 is 16 residues long. In nucleotides, the CDR3 is TGTGCCAGCAGTTTACTAGCCCCAATCCTTCCTAATGAGAAGTTCTTC. The encoded protein is CASSLLAPILPNEKFF.

This chain links TRBV5-1 with TRBJ2-1; 7 nucleotides line up with TRBD2. Unmatched junction bases numbered 7, after V lost 4 bases and J lost 3 bases. The CDR3 runs to 15 residues. The V gene's germline CDR1 is SGHRS and CDR2 YFSETQ. This CDR3 is CASSRTTSSYNEQFF. As DNA, the CDR3 is TGCGCCAGCAGCCGGACGACTAGCAGCTACAATGAGCAGTTCTTC.

This clonotype was detected many times. DNA for the CDR3: TGTGCCAGCAGCCCAACTCAGACAGTGAATGAGCAGTTCTTC. Its protein product is CASSPTQTVNEQFF. The rearrangement links TRBV3-1 to TRBJ2-1; perhaps TRBD1 as D (5 bases). The germline V gene encodes CDR1 LGHDT and CDR2 YNNKEL (reference sequence). Trimming removed 4 bases at V and 7 bases at J, with 14 bases between. CDR3 length: 14 residues.

Worth noting for this clonotype: A much larger clone differs by one base, so this may be a read error. J is TRBJ1-4 and V is TRBV7-2; D is unresolved. V was trimmed by 10 bases and J by 11 bases, leaving 14 bases between them. CDR1 and CDR2 from the germline V gene are SGHTA and FQGNSA. The CDR3 covers 11 residues. The CDR3 DNA sequence: TGTGCCACCTCCGAAGGTCCTAAACTGTTTTTT. As protein: CATSEGPKLFF.

The chain joins TRBV5-1 to TRBJ2-7; 7 bases map to TRBD1. In germline, CDR1 is SGHRS, CDR2 YFSETQ. CDR3 length: 15 amino acids. The V segment lost 2 bases and the J segment 2 bases; nucleotides outside the gene matches: 7. The CDR3 DNA follows: TGCGCCAGCAGCTTCCAGACAGGGCAAACCTACGAGCAGTACTTC. This gives the protein CASSFQTGQTYEQYF.

This clonotype appeared a single time. Since a much larger clone is just one base distant, this may be a read error. V and J are TRBV6-6 and TRBJ2-3; D possibly corresponds to TRBD1 (5 bases). The CDR3 runs 14 residues. CDR1 and CDR2 from the germline V gene are MNHNY and SVGAGI (reference sequence). CDR3 in amino acids: CTSIGDTSTDTQYF. The CDR3 nucleotides read TGTACCAGCATAGGGGATACTAGCACAGATACGCAGTATTTT.

Of note for this clonotype: It is likely a read error, because the conserved phenylalanine at the end of the CDR3 is missing. The DNA is omitted, as the CDR3 cannot be located on it reliably, and the CDR3 follows TCRdb's listing. The chain employs TRBV24-1 and TRBJ2-3; the D call TRBD1 from the table was never checked on the DNA. CDR1 is KGHDR, CDR2 SFDVKD, per germline. The CDR3 has 16 amino acids, counting both end residues. The CDR3: CATSDRLTGGGDTKYL.

The V gene is TRBV6-1, the J gene TRBJ1-1; perhaps TRBD1 as D (5 bases). The CDR3 is made up of 11 amino acids. Trimming cost V 10 bases and J 4 bases, with 10 bases left between them. Germline V gives CDR1 MNHNS, CDR2 SASEGT. This CDR3 reads CAIRGVTEAFF. CDR3 coding DNA: TGTGCCATCAGAGGGGTCACTGAAGCTTTCTTT.

The gene calls are TRBV12-3 or TRBV12-4 and TRBJ1-1, with D unresolved. Trimming removed 0 bases from V and 1 base from J, with 6 bases in between. The CDR3 totals 14 residues. CDR3 loop: CASSLASGNTEAFF. The CDR3 DNA follows: TGTGCCAGCAGTTTAGCCTCTGGGAACACTGAAGCTTTCTTT.

This clonotype was detected ten times or more. The chain recombines TRBV7-9 with TRBJ2-7; no clear D. Trimming removed 5 bases at V and 3 bases at J, with 5 bases between. CDR1 SEHNR and CDR2 FQNEAQ come from the germline V gene (reference sequence). The CDR3 sequence is 11 residues long. CDR3 residues: CASSPLYEQYF. CDR3 bases: TGTGCCAGCAGCCCTCTCTACGAGCAGTACTTC.

This clonotype came up many times. The rearrangement links TRBV6-2 or TRBV6-3 to TRBJ1-1; D might be TRBD1 (5 bases). The CDR3 loop spans 13 amino acids. V dropped 4 bases and J dropped 4 bases, with 10 bases sitting between them. CDR1 MNHEY and CDR2 SVGEGT come from the germline V gene. This CDR3 is CASSFMGGTEAFF. CDR3 sequence (DNA): TGTGCCAGCAGTTTCATGGGGGGCACTGAAGCTTTCTTT.

Comment on this clonotype: A much larger clone lies a single base off, so this may be a read error. The chain carries TRBV25-1 and TRBJ1-5; TRBD1 agrees at 7 bases. The trim removed 6 bases at V and 5 bases at J, leaving 7 bases unmatched. The CDR3 extends over 14 amino acids. Germline loops: CDR1 MGHDK, CDR2 SYGVNS. This chain's CDR3 is CASRRDREDQPQHF. In DNA form, the CDR3 reads TGTGCCAGCAGACGCGACAGGGAGGATCAGCCCCAGCATTTT.

The chain has TRBV7-9 and TRBJ2-5; TRBD2 aligns across 7 bases. There are 19 residues in the CDR3. V shed 2 bases and J 1 base; nucleotides not matched to a gene: 16. The V gene's germline CDR1 is SEHNR and CDR2 FQNEAQ (reference sequence). CDR3: CASSLYSFTGGRLQETQYF. The CDR3 region has the DNA TGTGCCAGCAGCTTATACTCGTTTACGGGCGGGAGACTCCAAGAGACCCAGTACTTC.

This clonotype was detected ten times or more. The J gene is TRBJ1-5, the V gene TRBV27, with 12 bases matching TRBD1. Trimming removed 6 bases from V and 5 bases from J; junction bases left unmatched: 5. CDR3 length: 15 residues. Germline CDR1 and CDR2: MNHEY and SMNVEV (reference sequence). The CDR3 coding sequence is TGTGCCAGCAGGGCAGGGACAGGGGGCCATCAGCCCCAGCATTTT. Residues: CASRAGTGGHQPQHF.

Many counts were recorded for this clonotype. The genes are TRBV20-1 and TRBJ2-3; 10 bases align to TRBD2. Germline trimming cut 2 bases from V and 7 bases from J; bases unmatched to any gene: 9. CDR1 and CDR2 (germline): DFQATT, SNEGSKA (reference sequence). The CDR3 is made up of 15 amino acids. The CDR3 is CSARSLLAGEYTQYF. For the CDR3, the DNA is TGCAGTGCTAGAAGTTTGCTAGCGGGAGAATATACGCAGTATTTT.